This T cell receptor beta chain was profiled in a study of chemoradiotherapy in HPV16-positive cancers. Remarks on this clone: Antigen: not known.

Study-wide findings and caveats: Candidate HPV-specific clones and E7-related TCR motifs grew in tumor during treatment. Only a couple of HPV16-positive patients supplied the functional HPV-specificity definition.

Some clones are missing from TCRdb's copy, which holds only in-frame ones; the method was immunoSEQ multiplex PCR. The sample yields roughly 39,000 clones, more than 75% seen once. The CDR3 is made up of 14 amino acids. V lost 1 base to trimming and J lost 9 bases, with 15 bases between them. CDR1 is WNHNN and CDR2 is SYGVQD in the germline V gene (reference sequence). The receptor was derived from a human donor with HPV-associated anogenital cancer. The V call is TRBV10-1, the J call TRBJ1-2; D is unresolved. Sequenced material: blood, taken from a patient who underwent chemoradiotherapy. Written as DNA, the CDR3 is TGCGCCAGCAGTGAGTATAGATCCGGAAACAGCTACACCTTC. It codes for CASSEYRSGNSYTF.